These 10 T cell receptor beta chains were sequenced from one sample in a study of cytomegalovirus exposure and HLA in healthy donors. PCR amplification relied on 60 Vbeta primers (plus 13 Jbeta primers). Profiling relied on immunoSEQ multiplex PCR, and the TCRdb table lists in-frame clones only, not all of them. The repertoire holds 95,000 or so clones, with 80% to 85% as singletons. Specimen: PBMCs. The source is a woman in her 70s in good health and CMV-seropositive.

This CDR3 is CASRLTGDTEAFF. CDR3 in DNA: TGTGCCAGCAGACTTACAGGGGACACTGAAGCTTTCTTT. V is TRBV14 and J is TRBJ1-1; 7 nucleotides align to TRBD1. The length of the CDR3 is 13 residues. Germline V lookup: CDR1 SGHDN, CDR2 FVKESK. Germline trimming cut 6 bases from V and 3 bases from J; bases unmatched to any gene: 4.

The chain employs TRBV7-9 and TRBJ2-7; D possibly corresponds to TRBD2 (5 bases). The germline V gene encodes CDR1 SEHNR and CDR2 FQNEAQ (reference sequence). The CDR3 has 12 amino acids. Trimming took 4 bases from V and 5 from J, leaving 9 bases between them. The CDR3 sequence is CASSSRGDEQYF. Here the CDR3 DNA reads TGTGCCAGCAGCTCCCGGGGAGACGAGCAGTACTTC.

The chain combines TRBV10-3 with TRBJ2-7; D may be TRBD1 (6 bases). CDR1 ENHRY and CDR2 SYGVKD come from the germline V gene. This CDR3 has 13 amino acids. Between the trimmed V and J ends, which lost 9 bases and 2 bases, there was a span of 14 bases. CDR3 protein: CAISQGAPYEQYF. As DNA, the CDR3 is TGTGCCATTTCACAGGGAGCCCCCTACGAGCAGTACTTC.

The chain combines TRBV27 with TRBJ2-1; 9 bases align to TRBD1. After removal of 2 bases from V and 7 bases from J, the junction contained 12 bases not matched to a gene. The CDR3 is 17 residues long. Germline V gene sequence: CDR1 MNHEY, CDR2 SMNVEV (reference sequence). The CDR3 region has the DNA TGTGCCAGCAGTTTAGCGAAGGACAGGGGCCTACGGAATGAGCAGTTCTTC. Protein: CASSLAKDRGLRNEQFF.

The chain has TRBV7-2 and TRBJ2-1; 7 bases are shared with TRBD2. The CDR3 runs 16 residues. Germline V CDR1 and CDR2: SGHTA, FQGNSA. The V gene end was trimmed by 2 bases and the J gene end by 0 bases; junction bases not matched to a gene: 4. The CDR3 DNA sequence: TGTGCCAGCAGCTTATTGGGGGGGAGCTCCTACAATGAGCAGTTCTTC. This translates into CASSLLGGSSYNEQFF.

V usage is TRBV18 and J usage is TRBJ2-3; the match to TRBD2 covers 10 bases. This CDR3 comprises 16 residues. After removal of 5 bases from V and 5 bases from J, the junction contained 10 bases not matched to a gene. Germline CDR1 is KGHSH and CDR2 is LQKENI. The CDR3 DNA reads TGTGCCAGCTCATACCTAGCGGGAGAGGTAAAAGATACGCAGTATTTT. It translates to CASSYLAGEVKDTQYF.

The rearrangement joins TRBV19 to TRBJ2-7, with 8 bases identical to TRBD2. The V gene's germline CDR1 is LNHDA and CDR2 SQIVND (reference sequence). V shed 4 bases and J 4 bases; nucleotides not matched to a gene: 6. This CDR3 spans 14 amino acids. CDR3 coding DNA: TGTGCCAGTAGTAATAGCGGGGTTCTATACGAGCAGTACTTC. Residues: CASSNSGVLYEQYF.

The rearrangement uses TRBV2 and TRBJ1-5; 7 positions match TRBD1. The CDR3 contains 14 residues. The V gene's germline CDR1 is SNHLY and CDR2 FYNNEI. The J segment lost 3 bases and the V segment lost 5 bases, leaving 4 bases of the junction unmatched. The DNA for the CDR3 is TGTGCCAGCAGTCCCGGGACAGACAATCAGCCCCAGCATTTT. Protein sequence: CASSPGTDNQPQHF.

V is TRBV11-2 and J is TRBJ2-1; the match to TRBD2 covers 13 bases. Germline lookup yields CDR1 SGHAT and CDR2 FQNNGV. After removal of 5 bases from V and 7 bases from J, the junction contained 5 bases not matched to a gene. The CDR3 is made up of 15 amino acids. The CDR3 loop reads CASSPGTSGANEQFF. CDR3 DNA: TGTGCCAGCAGCCCAGGGACTAGCGGGGCTAATGAGCAGTTCTTC.

The chain joins TRBV14 to TRBJ1-1, with D possibly matching TRBD1 (5 bases). Germline CDR1 reads SGHDN; CDR2 reads FVKESK. V gave up 4 bases and J gave up 3 bases, with 12 bases separating them. The CDR3 sequence is 14 residues long. The CDR3 region has the DNA TGTGCCAGCAGCCCTATAGACAGCTACACTGAAGCTTTCTTT. This codes for CASSPIDSYTEAFF.